This T cell receptor (beta chain) is drawn from a study of blood T cell repertoires in COVID-19. The CDR3 loop spans 15 amino acids. Germline loops: CDR1 SEHNR, CDR2 FQNEAQ (reference sequence). Trimming stripped 5 bases from V and 3 bases from J, with 14 bases between. Using immunoSEQ multiplex PCR, the repertoire was profiled, and TCRdb retains in-frame clones only, with some absent. The profile covers about 75,000 clones, with about 88% appearing a single time and around 20% taken by the ten largest. Sequenced sample: peripheral blood. The receptor was derived from a human donor in a cohort sampled during active COVID-19. The V gene is TRBV7-9, the J gene TRBJ1-5; possible D gene TRBD1, 5 bases. CDR3 sequence: CASSLTGHVNQPQHF. DNA for the CDR3: TGTGCCAGCAGCCTGACCGGACACGTCAATCAGCCCCAGCATTTT.